The 26 T cell receptor beta chains given below trace back to one sample, sequenced in a study of T-cell memory formation after mild COVID-19. TCRdb recomputed calls from the 5' RACE reads with MiXCR, one row per CDR3 protein. Among about 49,000 distinct CDR3 sequences, 25% to 30% were seen once, and the ten largest hold roughly two fifths. The sequenced sample was PBMCs or a T cell subset sorted from them (not recorded which). These receptors were taken from a man aged 18 to 29 who had mild COVID-19 (a few samples of this study predate the infection). Cell type and time point are not known.

The genes are TRBV6-6 and TRBJ2-1; D is perhaps TRBD1 or TRBD2 (5 bases each). The V gene lost 6 bases and the J gene lost 8 bases, with 23 bases spanning the gap. Germline CDR1 is MNHNY and CDR2 is SVGAGI (reference sequence). The CDR3 has 16 amino acids. In nucleotides, the CDR3 is TGTGCCAGCAGCCACGCCGGGGACGGATACGGGGATGAGCAGTTCTTC. As protein: CASSHAGDGYGDEQFF.

This clonotype has only a few counts. The chain recombines TRBV29-1 with TRBJ2-7; D may be TRBD2 (6 bases). Germline V gene lookup returns CDR1 SQVTM and CDR2 ANQGSEA. This CDR3 contains 14 residues. Trimming shortened V by 4 bases and J by 3 bases, and 16 bases separated the two germline ends. CDR3 loop: CSVGSGRTLYEQYF. The CDR3 bases are TGCAGCGTTGGGTCAGGGAGGACACTCTACGAGCAGTACTTC.

This rearrangement joins TRBV2 to TRBJ1-1; tentative D call: TRBD1 (6 bases). Looked up from germline, CDR1 is SNHLY and CDR2 is FYNNEI. Trimming removed 8 bases from V and 1 base from J, with 14 bases in between. This CDR3 is 14 amino acids long. DNA for the CDR3: TGTGCCAGCGCCCGACAGGACCAGAACACTGAAGCTTTCTTT. Residues: CASARQDQNTEAFF.

This clonotype was detected a few times. The rearrangement links TRBV6-1 to TRBJ1-5; D may be TRBD1 (5 bases). In germline, CDR1 is MNHNS, CDR2 SASEGT. Trimming pared 1 base from V and 7 bases from J, leaving 14 bases between. The CDR3 is made up of 15 amino acids. Written as DNA, the CDR3 is TGTGCCAGCAGTGAAGGCACCGGGGGATGGCAGCCCCAGCATTTT. Protein: CASSEGTGGWQPQHF.

The CDR3 is CASSLNYEQYV. The CDR3 DNA sequence: TGTGCCAGCAGTCTGAACTACGAGCAGTACGTC. J is TRBJ2-7 and V is TRBV12-3 or TRBV12-4, with D unresolved. V was clipped by 5 bases and J by 3 bases, with 5 bases between them. The CDR3 sequence is 11 residues long.

The chain joins TRBV18 to TRBJ2-5, with 9 bases fitting TRBD2. Germline CDR1 and CDR2: KGHSH and LQKENI. The CDR3 loop spans 15 amino acids. Trimming at V came to 6 bases and at J to 2 bases, leaving 7 bases not matched to a gene. CDR3 protein: CASSRGAGGQETQYF. CDR3 DNA sequence: TGTGCCAGCTCCCGCGGAGCGGGGGGTCAAGAGACCCAGTACTTC.

V and J are TRBV7-9 and TRBJ2-1, with D hard to call. This CDR3 contains 17 residues. Germline V CDR1 and CDR2: SEHNR, FQNEAQ (reference sequence). The germline V and J ends were trimmed by 3 bases and 0 bases, with 15 bases remaining between them. CDR3 region: CASSLGREKGSYNEQFF. The CDR3 bases are TGTGCCAGCAGCTTGGGCCGAGAGAAGGGCTCCTACAATGAGCAGTTCTTC.

The chain links TRBV3-1 to TRBJ2-5; D not resolved. Germline loops: CDR1 LGHDT, CDR2 YNNKEL (reference sequence). The CDR3 is 15 residues long. V was shortened by 0 bases and J by 2 bases, with 10 bases between the two germline ends. The CDR3 reads CASSQDNTIQETQYF. The CDR3 nucleotides read TGTGCCAGCAGCCAAGATAACACTATTCAAGAGACCCAGTACTTC.

This clonotype was found a few times. The rearrangement uses TRBV7-2 and TRBJ2-7; D unresolved. V shed 5 bases and J shed 2 bases, with 13 bases lying between them. Germline lookup yields CDR1 SGHTA and CDR2 FQGNSA. This CDR3 is built from 14 residues. The CDR3 DNA sequence: TGTGCCAGCAGCCCGCGGACGGAAGCCTACGAGCAGTACGTC. Translating gives CASSPRTEAYEQYV.

This clonotype was detected only a few times. The chain employs TRBV29-1 and TRBJ2-1, with TRBD2 identical over 9 bases. The V and J ends lost 6 bases and 6 bases, in that order; junction bases with no gene match: 12. This CDR3 spans 15 amino acids. Germline V lookup: CDR1 SQVTM, CDR2 ANQGSEA. The CDR3 nucleotides read TGCAGCGTCGACCAAGGGACTAGCTGGGGCAATGAGCAGTTCTTC. It specifies CSVDQGTSWGNEQFF.

The V and J genes are TRBV20-1 and TRBJ2-5; TRBD1 aligns across 7 bases. Per germline, CDR1 DFQATT and CDR2 SNEGSKA (reference sequence). The ends lost 5 bases at V and 1 base at J; junction bases unmatched: 4. The length of the CDR3 is 13 residues. For the CDR3, the DNA is TGCAGTGCTTCTCGGGACAGCCAAGAGACCCAGTACTTC. Protein sequence: CSASRDSQETQYF.

This chain uses TRBV29-1 with TRBJ2-5, with D uncertain. Trimming removed 4 bases from V and 9 bases from J, with 12 bases in between. CDR3 length: 11 amino acids. Germline CDR1 is SQVTM and CDR2 is ANQGSEA. CDR3 region: CSVATLGSQYF. The CDR3, as DNA: TGCAGCGTTGCGACATTGGGGTCCCAGTACTTC.

V and J are TRBV28 and TRBJ2-7, with TRBD1 matching over 10 bases. The CDR3 extends over 15 amino acids. V dropped 5 bases and J dropped 0; count of bases not matched to a gene: 4. Germline loops: CDR1 MDHEN, CDR2 SYDVKM. DNA of the CDR3: TGTGCCAGCAGTCTGACAGGGGGCCCCTCCTACGAGCAGTACGTC. Protein: CASSLTGGPSYEQYV.

The CDR3 here is CASYRASVSNEQFF. The CDR3 nucleotides read TGTGCCAGCTACAGGGCTAGCGTGTCCAATGAGCAGTTCTTC. The chain carries TRBV12-3 or TRBV12-4 and TRBJ2-1, with D possibly being TRBD1 or TRBD2 (6 bases each). The CDR3 totals 14 residues. V shed 8 bases and J shed 6 bases, with 17 bases lying between them.

This clonotype appeared a few times. V is TRBV12-3 or TRBV12-4 and J is TRBJ2-5, with D perhaps matching TRBD2 (6 bases). The CDR3 runs to 16 residues. Trimming took 5 bases from V and 2 from J, leaving 18 bases between them. CDR3 in amino acids: CASSPTTRQEQETQYF. CDR3 in DNA: TGTGCCAGCAGTCCGACGACTAGGCAAGAACAAGAGACCCAGTACTTC.

V is TRBV20-1 and J is TRBJ2-7, with TRBD1 matching 7 bases. With V trimmed by 0 bases and J by 7 bases, 6 bases remained unmatched. There are 13 residues in the CDR3. CDR1 is DFQATT, CDR2 SNEGSKA, per germline (reference sequence). CDR3 region: CSAREEQGKEQYF. Here the CDR3 DNA reads TGCAGTGCTAGAGAAGAACAGGGGAAGGAGCAGTACTTC.

This clonotype was seen more than once but under ten times. This sequence joins TRBV4-2 and TRBJ1-2; D possibly corresponds to TRBD1 (5 bases). CDR1 LGHNA and CDR2 YNFKEQ come from the germline V gene. Trimming shortened V by 0 bases and J by 4 bases, and 15 bases separated the two germline ends. The CDR3 is 16 residues long. The CDR3 nucleotides are TGTGCCAGCAGCCAAGATCTCACGGGGCCTGGCTATGGCTACACCTTC. This sequence encodes CASSQDLTGPGYGYTF.

This clonotype appeared a single time. V usage is TRBV12-3 or TRBV12-4 and J usage is TRBJ2-5, with unresolved D. CDR3 length equals 14 residues. V dropped 3 bases and J dropped 3 bases, with 11 bases sitting between them. CDR3 protein: CASSLTHLEETQYF. CDR3 nucleotide sequence: TGTGCCAGCAGTTTGACCCATCTGGAAGAGACCCAGTACTTC.

This clonotype was seen a few times. The V gene is TRBV6-6, the J gene TRBJ1-4; maybe TRBD1 (5 bases). Germline CDR1 MNHNY, CDR2 SVGAGI (reference sequence). This CDR3 has 16 amino acids. Trimming shortened V by 0 bases and J by 8 bases, and 16 bases separated the two germline ends. The CDR3 loop is CASSYSNGGGEEKLFF. CDR3 nucleotides: TGTGCCAGCAGTTACTCTAATGGTGGGGGAGAAGAAAAACTGTTTTTT.

This clonotype appeared a few times. The rearrangement joins TRBV7-6 to TRBJ1-2; 7 bases align to TRBD1. CDR3 size: 14 residues. Germline lookup yields CDR1 SGHVS and CDR2 FNYEAQ. The ends lost 5 bases at V and 4 bases at J; junction bases unmatched: 7. CDR3 DNA sequence: TGTGCCAGCAGCGTAATACAGGGGCCCTATGGCTACACCTTC. Its translation: CASSVIQGPYGYTF.

This clonotype was seen only a few times. The genes are TRBV4-1 and TRBJ2-1, with 10 bases that match TRBD2. V shed 1 base, J shed 4 bases, and the junction held 7 bases outside the gene matches. This CDR3 region has 17 residues. Germline V CDR1 and CDR2: MGHRA, YSYEKL. Here the CDR3 DNA reads TGCGCCAGCAGCCAAGTGTCCTCTAGCGGGAGTTACAATGAGCAGTTCTTC. It codes for CASSQVSSSGSYNEQFF.

V gene TRBV28 combines with J gene TRBJ2-7; D remains ambiguous. V was cut by 7 bases and J by 4 bases, with 23 bases left in between. Germline V lookup: CDR1 MDHEN, CDR2 SYDVKM. The CDR3 consists of 16 residues. In DNA form, the CDR3 reads TGTGCCAGCACCTCAAGGTCTATGCGAGGCTCATACGAGCAGTACGTC. It specifies CASTSRSMRGSYEQYV.

This rearrangement joins TRBV6-6 to TRBJ2-7, with 9 positions matching TRBD1. The J segment lost 6 bases and the V segment lost 6 bases, leaving 6 bases of the junction unmatched. Looked up from germline, CDR1 is MNHNY and CDR2 is SVGAGI (reference sequence). There are 13 residues in the CDR3. DNA for the CDR3: TGTGCCAGCAGACAGGGACAGGGATTCGAGCAGTACGTC. Its protein is CASRQGQGFEQYV.

This chain links TRBV2 with TRBJ2-7, with 7 bases that match TRBD1. J was trimmed by 7 bases and V by 8 bases; bases with no gene match: 8. Per the germline V gene, CDR1 is SNHLY and CDR2 is FYNNEI. The length of the CDR3 is 12 residues. CDR3 nucleotides: TGTGCCAGCGGGACAGTGCTCCTTGAGCAGTACTTC. Its translation: CASGTVLLEQYF.

The V call is TRBV7-3, the J call TRBJ2-1, with TRBD1 matching 8 bases. The CDR3 is 15 amino acids. The germline V gene encodes CDR1 SGHTA and CDR2 FQGTGA. The V segment lost 5 bases and the J segment 6 bases; nucleotides outside the gene matches: 9. The CDR3: CASSHPGGRGNEQFF. The CDR3 DNA follows: TGTGCCAGCAGCCACCCAGGGGGCAGGGGCAATGAGCAGTTCTTC. Full variable domain (outside the CDR3, taken from reference TRBV7-3 and TRBJ2-1): GAGVSQTPSNKVTEKGKYVELRCDPISGHTALYWYRQSLGQGPEFLIYFQGTGAADDSGLPNDRFFAVRPEGSVSTLKIQRTERGDSAVYLCASSHPGGRGNEQFFGPGTRLTVL.

The rearrangement links TRBV7-9 to TRBJ2-7; D might be TRBD2 (6 bases). CDR3 size: 15 residues. Germline assignment: CDR1 SEHNR and CDR2 FQNEAQ (reference sequence). The V end was cut by 3 bases, the J end by 3 bases, with 15 bases between. As DNA, the CDR3 is TGTGCCAGCAGCTTTTGCCTCCTGGACTACTACGAGCAGTACGTC. Its translation: CASSFCLLDYYEQYV.